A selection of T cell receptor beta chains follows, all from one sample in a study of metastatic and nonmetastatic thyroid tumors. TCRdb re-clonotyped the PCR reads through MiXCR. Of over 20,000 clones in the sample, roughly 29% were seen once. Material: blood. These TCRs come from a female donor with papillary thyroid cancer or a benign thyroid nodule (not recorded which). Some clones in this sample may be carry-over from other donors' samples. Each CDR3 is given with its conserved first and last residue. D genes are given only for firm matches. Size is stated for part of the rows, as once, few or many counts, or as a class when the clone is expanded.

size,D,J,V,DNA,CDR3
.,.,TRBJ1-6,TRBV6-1,TGTGCCAGCAGTGGGCTACCGGGATCCGAGGGGAATTCACCCCTCCACTTT,CASSGLPGSEGNSPLHF
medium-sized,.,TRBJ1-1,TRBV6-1,TGTGCCAGCAGTCCCGTTTTGGAAAACACTGAAGCTTTCTTT,CASSPVLENTEAFF
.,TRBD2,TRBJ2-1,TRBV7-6,TGTGCCAACATCCCCGGGGGGATCGAGGATGAGCAGTTCTTC,CANIPGGIEDEQFF
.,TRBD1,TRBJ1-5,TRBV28,TGTGCCAGCAGACTCGGGACAGGGCTTCCACAGCATTTT,CASRLGTGLPQHF
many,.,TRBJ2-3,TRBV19,TGTGCCAGTAGTACTATACCGGGACGGGGAGACACAGATACGCAGTATTTT,CASSTIPGRGDTDTQYF
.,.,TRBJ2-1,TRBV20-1,TGCAGTGCTAGTAAGGGGAACTACAATGAGCAGTTCTTC,CSASKGNYNEQFF
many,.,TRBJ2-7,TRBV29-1,TGCATCGGACAGATCTACGAGCAGTACTTC,CIGQIYEQYF
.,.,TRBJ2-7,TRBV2,TGTGCCAGCAGCCGATCGCCCCTAGGGACATACCCCTGGGGGCAGTACTTC,CASSRSPLGTYPWGQYF
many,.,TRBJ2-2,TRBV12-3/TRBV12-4,TGTGCCAGCAGCCCCTCCACCAGGACCGGGGAGCTGTTTTTT,CASSPSTRTGELFF
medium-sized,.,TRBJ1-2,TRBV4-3,TGCGCCAGCAGCCAAGAACGCGGGGCTTGGTATGGCTACACCTTC,CASSQERGAWYGYTF
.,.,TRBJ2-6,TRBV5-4,TGTGCCAGCAGCTTGCCCGCTCTCCAGGGATCCGGGGCCAACGTCCTGACTTTC,CASSLPALQGSGANVLTF
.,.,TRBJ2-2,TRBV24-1,TGTGCCACCAGTGATTTGCCGGGGCCCGACACCGGGGAGCTGTTTTTT,CATSDLPGPDTGELFF
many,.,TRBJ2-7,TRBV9,TGTGCCAGCAGCGTAGGAAGATTTTCCTACGAGCAGTACTTC,CASSVGRFSYEQYF
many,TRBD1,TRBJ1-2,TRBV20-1,TGCACCCTAGGGGACAGCTTTGGCTACACCTTC,CTLGDSFGYTF
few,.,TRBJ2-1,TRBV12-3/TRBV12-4,TGTGCCAGCAGTAGACCCCGGACAGAGGTTTATTTCTTC,CASSRPRTEVYFF
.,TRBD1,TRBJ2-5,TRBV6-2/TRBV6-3,TGTGCCAGCAGAAGAGGACAGGCAACAAAACAAGAGACCCAGTACTTC,CASRRGQATKQETQYF
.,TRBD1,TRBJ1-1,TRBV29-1,TGCAGCGTTGAAGATTCTTCCTACAGGGGAAGGACGAACACTGAAGCTTTCTTT,CSVEDSSYRGRTNTEAFF
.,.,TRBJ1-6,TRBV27,TGTGCCAGCAGTTTATTTCCCCGGCAGGGTTCGAACTCACCCCTCCACTTT,CASSLFPRQGSNSPLHF
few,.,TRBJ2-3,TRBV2,TGTGCCAGCAGTGAACTGCGGGATACGCAGTATTTT,CASSELRDTQYF
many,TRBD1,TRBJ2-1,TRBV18,TGTGCCAGCTCACCAGACAGGGGTAATGAGCAGTTCTTC,CASSPDRGNEQFF
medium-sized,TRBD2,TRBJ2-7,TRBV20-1,TGCAGTGCTGGCTTGGGACTAGCGGGACCCTACGAGCAGTACTTC,CSAGLGLAGPYEQYF
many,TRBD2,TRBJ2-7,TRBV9,TGTGCCAGCAGCGTAGGGGCGGGAGTGGGCCACTACGAGCAGTACTTC,CASSVGAGVGHYEQYF
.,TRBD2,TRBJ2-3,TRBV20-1,TGCAGTGCGCCGCCACTAGCGGGGGGCCTGAATACGCAGTATTTT,CSAPPLAGGLNTQYF
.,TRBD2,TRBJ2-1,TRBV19,TGTGCCAGTAGTATGACTAGCGGGGTCATCAATGAGCAGTTCTTC,CASSMTSGVINEQFF
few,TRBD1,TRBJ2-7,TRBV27,TGTGCCAGCAGCACCGGACAGGAGGCCTACGAGCAGTACTTC,CASSTGQEAYEQYF
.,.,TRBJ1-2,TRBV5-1,TGCGCCAGCAGCTTGGGAGGAGTGCAGAACTATGGCTACACCTTC,CASSLGGVQNYGYTF
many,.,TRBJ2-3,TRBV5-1,TGCGCCAGCAGCTTCCGGGACCCCACAGATACGCAGTATTTT,CASSFRDPTDTQYF
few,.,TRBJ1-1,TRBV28,TGTGCCAGCATCCCCGGGACAATGGCGGGGAACACTGAAGCTTTCTTT,CASIPGTMAGNTEAFF
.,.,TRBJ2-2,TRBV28,TGTGCCAGCAGTTTGGAGGTGGGGGGGCGTTCCGGGGAGCTGTTTTTT,CASSLEVGGRSGELFF
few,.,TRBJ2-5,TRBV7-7,TGTGCTAGCAGCTTCTTATCCCCCGGGTCCCTCCAAGAGACCCAGTACTTC,CASSFLSPGSLQETQYF
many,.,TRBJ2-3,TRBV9,TGTGCCAGCAGCCTCTACACAGATACGCAGTATTTT,CASSLYTDTQYF